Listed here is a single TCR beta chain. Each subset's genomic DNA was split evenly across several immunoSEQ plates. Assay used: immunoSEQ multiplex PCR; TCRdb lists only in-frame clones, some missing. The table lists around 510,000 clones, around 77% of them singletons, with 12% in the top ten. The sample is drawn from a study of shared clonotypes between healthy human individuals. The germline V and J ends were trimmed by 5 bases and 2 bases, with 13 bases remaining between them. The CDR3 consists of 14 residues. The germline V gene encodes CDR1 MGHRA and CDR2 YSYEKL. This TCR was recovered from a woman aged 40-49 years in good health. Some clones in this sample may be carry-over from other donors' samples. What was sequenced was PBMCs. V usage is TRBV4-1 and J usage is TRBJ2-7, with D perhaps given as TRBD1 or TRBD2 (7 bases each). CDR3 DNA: TGCGCCAGCAGCGAGCGGGACAGAACCTACGAGCAGTACTTC. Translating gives CASSERDRTYEQYF.